This T cell receptor beta chain was sequenced for a study of blood T cell repertoires in COVID-19. On the study more broadly: Researchers got acute and convalescent COVID-19 samples from the United States, Italy and Spain. T cells, B-cell-depleted T cells, or PBMCs provided the cDNA or gDNA that served as material.

Original handling: Estimated nucleated cell counts came from reference gene primer amplification. Repertoires were generated with immunoSEQ multiplex PCR, while TCRdb's copy carries only in-frame clones and drops some. V and J calls and clone size are as listed in that table; D and trimming were resolved from the DNA. The sample has some 670,000 clones; about 87% are singletons. This clone was seen a single time. The germline V gene encodes CDR1 LNHDA and CDR2 SQIVND (reference sequence). The CDR3 contains 11 residues. V dropped 1 base and J dropped 5 bases, with 3 bases sitting between them. Sequencing used peripheral blood. The source is a woman under 30 with acute or convalescent COVID-19. The chain links TRBV19 to TRBJ2-7, with no clear D. The DNA of the CDR3 is TGTGCCAGTAGTATAGGGCACGAGCAGTACTTC. Translated, it gives CASSIGHEQYF.